The 2 T cell receptor beta chains below were found in one sample sequenced in a study of blood T cells in healthy people across ages (dated by TCRdb to the mid-2010s). Library preparation used 5' RACE. Sequencing used an Illumina HiSeq 2500. The second PCR ran for roughly 6 to 11 cycles and used a J-beta primer mix along with a sample-barcoded 5' primer. TCRdb reprocessing: public reads trimmed at Q25 with fastp, clones called with MiXCR, in-frame beta chains kept. Records with the same CDR3 protein are collapsed into one entry carrying the most frequent genes and DNA. Here the sample has 750,000 to 850,000 distinct CDR3 sequences; around a quarter occur a single time. The ten largest clones take up 3.7% of the sample. These sequences were also reported in another study, on T cells of mothers and their children.

Specimen: blood. The source is a boy between 10 and 17 years old in good health.

V is TRBV6-1 and J is TRBJ2-5, with D hard to call. The J call is uncertain, as TRBJ2-1 better fits the DNA end. The CDR3 loop spans 13 amino acids. Germline CDR1 reads MNHNS; CDR2 reads SASEGT. The CDR3: CASRRWAYNEQFF. DNA for the CDR3: TGTGCCAGCAGGCGCTGGGCCTACAATGAGCAGTTCTTC.

This clonotype was detected only a few times. The chain recombines TRBV18 with TRBJ2-1, with D perhaps being TRBD1 or TRBD2 (5 bases each). The J call may be incorrect, as the DNA end agrees better with TRBJ2-5. CDR1 is KGHSH and CDR2 is LQKENI in the germline V gene. The length of the CDR3 is 15 residues. CDR3 DNA: TGTGCCAGCTCACCCTCGGGACGGACGGGTGAAGCCCAGTACTTC. This codes for CASSPSGRTGEAQYF.